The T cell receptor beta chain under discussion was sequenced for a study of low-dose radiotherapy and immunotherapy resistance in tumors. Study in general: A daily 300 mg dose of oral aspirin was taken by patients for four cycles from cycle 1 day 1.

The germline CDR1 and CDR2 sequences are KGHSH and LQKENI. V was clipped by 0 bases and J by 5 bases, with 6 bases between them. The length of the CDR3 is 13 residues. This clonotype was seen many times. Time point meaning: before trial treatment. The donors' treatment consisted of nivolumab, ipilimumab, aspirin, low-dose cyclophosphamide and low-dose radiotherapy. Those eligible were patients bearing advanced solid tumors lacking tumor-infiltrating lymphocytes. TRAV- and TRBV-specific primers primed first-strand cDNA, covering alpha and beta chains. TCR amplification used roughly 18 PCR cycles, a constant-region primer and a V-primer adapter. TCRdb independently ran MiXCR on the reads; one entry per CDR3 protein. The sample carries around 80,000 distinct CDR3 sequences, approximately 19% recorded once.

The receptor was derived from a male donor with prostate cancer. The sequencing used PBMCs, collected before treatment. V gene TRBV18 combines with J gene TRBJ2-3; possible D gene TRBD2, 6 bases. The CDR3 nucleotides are TGTGCCAGCTCACCACCGGGGGGAGATACGCAGTATTTT. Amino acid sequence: CASSPPGGDTQYF.